This T cell receptor beta chain was recorded in a study of regulatory T cells in long-lasting Graves disease. According to the study, TCR beta libraries were built with iRepertoire HTBI primers and CDR3-region Arm-PCR. TCRdb re-derived calls from the multiplex PCR reads in MiXCR, one entry per CDR3 protein. This sample has 510,000 or so distinct CDR3 sequences; about 12% occur once, and the top ten carry 8% to 10%. V gave up 5 bases and J gave up 0 bases, with 8 bases separating them. The CDR3 is 14 amino acids. Germline V CDR1 and CDR2: SGHTA, FQGNSA. This clonotype occurred a few times. Time point specified: newly diagnosed GD, antithyroid drugs for less than 3 months. After RNA was extracted from PBMCs, the TCR library was made from it. American Thyroid Association guidelines defined Graves' disease diagnosis. Patients came through an endocrinology department, and that department was in Xi'an, China.

These sequences were also reported in another study, on T cells in Graves' hyperthyroidism and ophthalmopathy. That source adds: The authors deemed Graves' hyperthyroidism stable absent ophthalmopathy progression within 18 months. Using the HTBI primer set, a first-round RT-PCR was run on the TCR CDR3.

This clonotype originated in a woman aged 25 to 39 with Graves disease. V is TRBV7-2 and J is TRBJ1-5; D is uncertain. Sample: peripheral blood mononuclear cells (PBMCs), taken at new diagnosis, from a patient treated with antithyroid drugs. CDR3 protein: CASSLIRSNQPQHF. CDR3 sequence (DNA): TGTGCCAGCAGCCTGATACGTAGCAATCAGCCCCAGCATTTT.